The 16 T cell receptor beta chains reported below all come from one sample, sequenced in a study of cytomegalovirus exposure and HLA in healthy donors. A multiplex PCR was run with 60 Vbeta primers and 13 Jbeta primers. The method was immunoSEQ multiplex PCR; TCRdb's version includes in-frame clones alone and lacks a portion of them. Of 120,000 to 150,000 clones in the sample, approximately 80% were seen once. Sequencing was done on a sample of PBMCs. The receptors originated from a boy aged 2-9 years in good health and CMV-seronegative.

A single count supports this clone. The rearrangement links TRBV28 to TRBJ2-7; no reliable D call. Trimming took off 8 bases at V and 3 bases at J, with 17 bases between the two ends. Germline V CDR1 and CDR2: MDHEN, SYDVKM. The CDR3 loop spans 14 amino acids. The CDR3 sequence is CASVENVGFYEQYF. CDR3 coding DNA: TGTGCCAGCGTTGAGAACGTGGGCTTCTACGAGCAGTACTTC.

This chain uses TRBV9 with TRBJ2-1, with 13 bases aligning to TRBD2. Germline assignment: CDR1 SGDLS and CDR2 YYNGEE. J was trimmed by 7 bases and V by 4 bases; bases with no gene match: 8. The CDR3 spans 16 residues. DNA of the CDR3: TGTGCCAGCAGCCCAGGTGGACTAGCGGGGGCGAATGAGCAGTTCTTC. This sequence encodes CASSPGGLAGANEQFF.

CDR3 in amino acids: CASSVEQVAYEQYF. CDR3 nucleotide sequence: TGTGCCAGCAGCGTAGAACAGGTGGCCTACGAGCAGTACTTC. J is TRBJ2-7 and V is TRBV9, with a tentative D call TRBD1 (5 bases). Germline V gene lookup returns CDR1 SGDLS and CDR2 YYNGEE. Trimming took 0 bases from V and 2 from J, leaving 9 bases between them. CDR3 length equals 14 residues.

The chain recombines TRBV6-5 with TRBJ2-7; D call uncertain. V was shortened by 2 bases and J by 2 bases, with 10 bases between the two germline ends. The germline CDR1 and CDR2 sequences are MNHEY and SVGAGI. The CDR3 covers 14 residues. The DNA for the CDR3 is TGTGCCAGCAGTTACATGGCTCCTCCCTACGAGCAGTACTTC. It is translated as CASSYMAPPYEQYF.

The V and J genes are TRBV7-3 and TRBJ1-2, with 12 bases fitting TRBD1. In germline, CDR1 is SGHTA, CDR2 FQGTGA. This CDR3 region has 15 residues. The ends lost 5 bases at V and 7 bases at J; junction bases unmatched: 8. The CDR3 protein is CASSPHRDRGLGYTF. Here the CDR3 DNA reads TGTGCCAGCAGCCCCCACCGGGACAGGGGGCTTGGCTACACCTTC.

The chain couples TRBV18 to TRBJ1-6, with D perhaps TRBD1 (6 bases). The CDR3 is 13 amino acids. The germline V gene encodes CDR1 KGHSH and CDR2 LQKENI. With 3 bases removed from V and 8 bases from J, the gap between germline ends came to 8 bases. The CDR3 spells CASSPRTDSPLHF. CDR3 DNA: TGTGCCAGCTCACCCCGGACAGATTCACCCCTCCACTTT.

V usage is TRBV28 and J usage is TRBJ2-3; D perhaps matches TRBD2 (5 bases). In germline, CDR1 is MDHEN, CDR2 SYDVKM. Between the trimmed V and J ends, which lost 3 bases and 1 base, there was a span of 17 bases. The CDR3 consists of 17 residues. CDR3 residues: CASSFFQLGGRTDTQYF. DNA of the CDR3: TGTGCCAGCAGTTTCTTCCAGTTAGGAGGACGCACAGATACGCAGTATTTT.

The CDR3, as DNA: TGCGCCAGCAGTGGCAGGGGGCGAGGTGAAGCTTTCTTT. It codes for CASSGRGRGEAFF. V gene TRBV5-1 combines with J gene TRBJ1-1; 8 bases match TRBD1. The junction had 7 bases not matched to a gene; V was cut back by 5 bases and J by 7 bases. The CDR3 spans 13 residues. Looked up from germline, CDR1 is SGHRS and CDR2 is YFSETQ.

This sequence joins TRBV28 and TRBJ1-2; D gene unclear. Trimming pared 6 bases from V and 0 bases from J, leaving 14 bases between. The CDR3 consists of 15 residues. Germline CDR1 reads MDHEN; CDR2 reads SYDVKM. In DNA form, the CDR3 reads TGTGCCAGCAGGCCTCCCTACGCGACTAACTATGGCTACACCTTC. As protein: CASRPPYATNYGYTF.

The V and J genes are TRBV7-9 and TRBJ2-7; 7 nucleotides agree with TRBD1. Per the germline V gene, CDR1 is SEHNR and CDR2 is FQNEAQ (reference sequence). This CDR3 is built from 13 residues. The ends lost 4 bases at V and 3 bases at J; junction bases unmatched: 3. CDR3 bases: TGTGCCAGCAGCTCGGGACAGAACTACGAGCAGTACTTC. Protein sequence: CASSSGQNYEQYF.

The table lists this clone with a count of one. CDR3 nucleotides: TGTGCCAGTACCGACCGGTCCCGGGGCAATCAGCCCCAGCATTTT. Its translation: CASTDRSRGNQPQHF. The chain combines TRBV19 with TRBJ1-5, with D uncertain. The V and J ends lost 7 bases and 2 bases respectively, with 15 bases between them. CDR3 size: 15 residues. Germline V gives CDR1 LNHDA, CDR2 SQIVND (reference sequence).

This chain links TRBV9 with TRBJ1-3, with 9 bases fitting TRBD1. With V trimmed by 3 bases and J by 0 bases, 10 bases remained unmatched. Looked up from germline, CDR1 is SGDLS and CDR2 is YYNGEE. This CDR3 comprises 18 residues. This CDR3 reads CASSAWDRESSSGNTIYF. DNA for the CDR3: TGTGCCAGCAGCGCCTGGGACAGGGAGAGCAGCTCTGGAAACACCATATATTTT.

The table lists this clone with a few counts. The rearrangement joins TRBV7-3 to TRBJ1-1; D not resolved. This CDR3 is built from 13 residues. CDR1 SGHTA and CDR2 FQGTGA come from the germline V gene. V lost 5 bases, J lost 1 base, and 8 bases lay in between. CDR3 residues: CASSGEGNTEAFF. The CDR3 region has the DNA TGTGCCAGCAGCGGGGAGGGGAACACTGAAGCTTTCTTT.

This rearrangement joins TRBV6-5 to TRBJ2-7; TRBD2 aligns across 12 bases. Germline CDR1 and CDR2: MNHEY and SVGAGI. V shed 5 bases, J shed 5 bases, and the junction held 4 bases outside the gene matches. This CDR3 is 14 amino acids long. CDR3 loop: CASSGLAGTHEQYF. The CDR3 nucleotides read TGTGCCAGCAGTGGACTAGCGGGAACCCACGAGCAGTACTTC.

V usage is TRBV7-6 and J usage is TRBJ2-3, with 8 bases lining up with TRBD2. The CDR3 totals 15 residues. Germline values: CDR1 SGHVS, CDR2 FNYEAQ. The junction had 13 bases not matched to a gene; V was cut back by 8 bases and J by 6 bases. CDR3 sequence reads: CASLLGSGRLDTQYF. CDR3 DNA sequence: TGTGCCAGCCTCCTAGGAAGCGGGAGATTGGATACGCAGTATTTT.

The chain recombines TRBV18 with TRBJ1-2; 7 positions agree with TRBD1. CDR1 and CDR2 from the germline V gene are KGHSH and LQKENI. The junction had 3 bases not matched to a gene; V was cut back by 4 bases and J by 4 bases. The CDR3 has 13 residues. In DNA, the CDR3 is TGTGCCAGCTCACGACAGGGCGGCTATGGCTACACCTTC. Protein: CASSRQGGYGYTF.